Listed here is a single TCR beta chain. Measured with immunoSEQ multiplex PCR; TCRdb has only the in-frame clones, and not every one. Of under 150,000 clones in the sample, around nine tenths are singletons; the top ten hold roughly 1.1%. CDR3 length: 13 amino acids. Trimming pared 3 bases from V and 4 bases from J, leaving 9 bases between. CDR1 and CDR2 (germline): KGHSH, LQKENI. This entry comes from a study of T cell responses to AZD1222 COVID-19 vaccine. This TCR was sampled from an adult who received the AZD1222 COVID-19 vaccine. Sequencing used peripheral blood, obtained 28 days after the second AZD1222 dose. This chain connects TRBV18 to TRBJ1-2, with TRBD1 as a possible D gene (6 bases). The CDR3 DNA is TGTGCCAGCTCACCGGGGGGCGCCTATGGCTACACCTTC. It specifies CASSPGGAYGYTF.